One and the same sample provided the 31 T cell receptor beta chains below, sequenced in a study of T cell responses to AZD1222 COVID-19 vaccine. Repertoires were generated with immunoSEQ multiplex PCR, while TCRdb's copy carries only in-frame clones and drops some. Of roughly 100,000 clones in the sample, 87% were seen once. Sequencing was performed on peripheral blood, taken 28 days after the second AZD1222 dose. The source of these receptors is an adult who received the AZD1222 COVID-19 vaccine.

The chain is built from TRBV28 and TRBJ2-1; 12 bases align to TRBD2. Germline V CDR1 and CDR2: MDHEN, SYDVKM. There are 17 residues in the CDR3. V shed 3 bases, J shed 6 bases, and the junction held 9 bases outside the gene matches. In nucleotides, the CDR3 is TGTGCCAGCAGTTTTTCTAGCGGGAGGGCCATGATCAATGAGCAGTTCTTC. Amino acids: CASSFSSGRAMINEQFF. Supplemented by reference TRBV28 and TRBJ2-1, the full variable domain reads DVKVTQSSRYLVKRTGEKVFLECVQDMDHENMFWYRQDPGLGLRLIYFSYDVKMKEKGDIPEGYSVSREKKERFSLILESASTNQTSMYLCASSFSSGRAMINEQFFGPGTRLTVL.

The chain links TRBV9 to TRBJ2-5, with D hard to call. CDR3 length: 14 residues. The V gene lost 5 bases and the J gene lost 0 bases, with 11 bases spanning the gap. Germline CDR1 reads SGDLS; CDR2 reads YYNGEE. The CDR3 region has the DNA TGTGCCAGCAGTCGGAGTAGGTACCAAGAGACCCAGTACTTC. This sequence encodes CASSRSRYQETQYF.

The V and J genes are TRBV7-9 and TRBJ2-7, with TRBD2 matching over 13 bases. Per the germline V gene, CDR1 is SEHNR and CDR2 is FQNEAQ (reference sequence). Losses at the gene ends were 5 bases for V and 2 bases for J; bases not matched to a gene: 3. The CDR3 is made up of 15 amino acids. The CDR3 nucleotides read TGTGCCAGCAGCCGAGGACTAGCGGGAGCCTACGAGCAGTACTTC. It encodes CASSRGLAGAYEQYF. The full variable domain, its missing parts supplied by reference TRBV7-9 and TRBJ2-7, is DTGVSQNPRHKITKRGQNVTFRCDPISEHNRLYWYRQTLGQGPEFLTYFQNEAQLEKSRLLSDRFSAERPKGSFSTLEIQRTEQGDSAMYLCASSRGLAGAYEQYFGPGTRLTVT.

This rearrangement joins TRBV9 to TRBJ2-3, with 10 nucleotides matching TRBD2. Per germline, CDR1 SGDLS and CDR2 YYNGEE. The ends lost 8 bases at V and 3 bases at J; junction bases unmatched: 9. CDR3 length: 15 amino acids. For the CDR3, the DNA is TGTGCCAGTTCCCAACCGGGACTAGCGACAGATACGCAGTATTTT. Amino acids: CASSQPGLATDTQYF.

V usage is TRBV7-2 and J usage is TRBJ1-1, with 9 bases fitting TRBD1. The CDR3 consists of 19 residues. Per the germline V gene, CDR1 is SGHTA and CDR2 is FQGNSA. Losses at the gene ends were 5 bases for V and 1 base for J; bases not matched to a gene: 17. CDR3 DNA: TGTGCCAGCAGCCGCAAAGTTTCTGGGACAGGGATTAGGAACACTGAAGCTTTCTTT. Amino acids: CASSRKVSGTGIRNTEAFF. Full variable domain (missing parts from reference TRBV7-2 and TRBJ1-1): GAGVSQSPSNKVTEKGKDVELRCDPISGHTALYWYRQSLGQGLEFLIYFQGNSAPDKSGLPSDRFSAERTGGSVSTLTIQRTQQEDSAVYLCASSRKVSGTGIRNTEAFFGQGTRLTVV.

This clone was seen a single time. V and J are TRBV5-1 and TRBJ2-5; maybe TRBD1 (7 bases). V was pared by 6 bases and J by 2 bases, with 20 bases between. CDR1 is SGHRS and CDR2 is YFSETQ in the germline V gene. This CDR3 comprises 16 residues. The CDR3 reads CASISTIQGGQETQYF. CDR3 bases: TGCGCCAGCATCTCCACTATCCAGGGGGGTCAAGAGACCCAGTACTTC.

The table lists this clone with a count of one. This chain joins TRBV3-1 (or the pseudogene TRBV3-2) and TRBJ2-5; perhaps TRBD1 as D (6 bases). V was trimmed by 0 bases and J by 4 bases, leaving 6 bases between them. Germline-derived CDR1 and CDR2 are LGHDT and YNNKEL (reference sequence). CDR3 size: 13 residues. CDR3 coding DNA: TGTGCCAGCAGCCAAGAGGGGGCAGAGACCCAGTACTTC. This encodes CASSQEGAETQYF.

This chain joins TRBV7-6 and TRBJ1-5, with D maybe TRBD1 (6 bases). Germline V gives CDR1 SGHVS, CDR2 FNYEAQ. The V end was cut by 5 bases, the J end by 3 bases, with 17 bases between. The CDR3 is made up of 16 amino acids. The DNA for the CDR3 is TGTGCCAGCAGCGGGGGGAAACAGGGCCTCAATCAGCCCCAGCATTTT. Its translation: CASSGGKQGLNQPQHF. Supplemented by reference TRBV7-6 and TRBJ1-5, the full variable domain reads GAGVSQSPRYKVTKRGQDVALRCDPISGHVSLYWYRQALGQGPEFLTYFNYEAQQDKSGLPNDRFSAERPEGSISTLTIQRTEQRDSAMYRCASSGGKQGLNQPQHFGDGTRLSIL.

The chain carries TRBV5-6 and TRBJ1-5; D remains unclear. Deletions cut 0 bases from V and 7 bases from J, with 11 bases between. The CDR3 consists of 14 residues. CDR1 and CDR2 (germline): SGHDT, YYEEEE. In DNA form, the CDR3 reads TGTGCCAGCAGCTTGGTGTCCGGTACCCAGCCCCAGCATTTT. It codes for CASSLVSGTQPQHF.

V usage is TRBV2 and J usage is TRBJ1-1, with a possible D match to TRBD1 (5 bases). Trimming left V 2 bases short and J 1 base short, with 5 bases between. From germline, CDR1 is SNHLY and CDR2 FYNNEI. This CDR3 spans 13 amino acids. CDR3 DNA sequence: TGTGCCAGCAGTGAACAGGGGAACACTGAAGCTTTCTTT. Translating it yields CASSEQGNTEAFF.

The genes are TRBV5-1 and TRBJ1-1; TRBD1 matches at 8 bases. This CDR3 contains 15 residues. CDR1 and CDR2 from the germline V gene are SGHRS and YFSETQ. V trimming: 4 bases; J trimming: 5 bases; junction bases outside the gene matches: 10. The CDR3 nucleotides are TGCGCCAGCAGCACGAGAGGACAGGGCACTACTGAAGCTTTCTTT. Translated: CASSTRGQGTTEAFF. The whole variable domain, remainder taken from reference TRBV5-1 and TRBJ1-1, is KAGVTQTPRYLIKTRGQQVTLSCSPISGHRSVSWYQQTPGQGLQFLFEYFSETQRNKGNFPGRFSGRQFSNSRSEMNVSTLELGDSALYLCASSTRGQGTTEAFFGQGTRLTVV.

The genes are TRBV29-1 and TRBJ1-2, with TRBD1 matching 8 bases. V dropped 3 bases and J dropped 4; count of bases not matched to a gene: 16. Germline CDR1 SQVTM, CDR2 ANQGSEA. This CDR3 is built from 17 residues. The CDR3 sequence: CSVEVGADRALFYGYTF. CDR3 coding DNA: TGCAGCGTTGAGGTCGGGGCGGACAGGGCATTGTTCTATGGCTACACCTTC.

The chain combines TRBV3-1 (or the pseudogene TRBV3-2) with TRBJ2-4; 11 bases line up with TRBD1. The junction had 10 bases not matched to a gene; V was cut back by 3 bases and J by 6 bases. Germline V CDR1 and CDR2: LGHDT, YNNKEL (reference sequence). This CDR3 has 17 amino acids. For the CDR3, the DNA is TGTGCCAGCAGCCAGGCTGGGACAGGGGGGACACTAAACATTCAGTACTTC. Amino acid sequence: CASSQAGTGGTLNIQYF.

Regarding this clone: This specimen includes other DNA sequences encoding the same CDR3. The chain combines TRBV9 with TRBJ2-3, with D perhaps being TRBD1 or TRBD2 (5 bases each). The CDR3 consists of 15 residues. Per the germline V gene, CDR1 is SGDLS and CDR2 is YYNGEE. V dropped 0 bases and J dropped 1 base, with 9 bases sitting between them. The CDR3 loop reads CASSVAGLRTDTQYF. The DNA of the CDR3 is TGTGCCAGCAGCGTAGCGGGGCTTCGCACAGATACGCAGTATTTT. Full variable domain (outside the CDR3, taken from reference TRBV9 and TRBJ2-3): DSGVTQTPKHLITATGQRVTLRCSPRSGDLSVYWYQQSLDQGLQFLIQYYNGEERAKGNILERFSAQQFPDLHSELNLSSLELGDSALYFCASSVAGLRTDTQYFGPGTRLTVL.

V usage is TRBV10-3 and J usage is TRBJ2-7; 8 nucleotides match TRBD2. From germline, CDR1 is ENHRY and CDR2 SYGVKD. The CDR3 is made up of 15 amino acids. V lost 7 bases to trimming and J lost 4 bases; unmatched junction nucleotides: 12. CDR3 in amino acids: CAINIAGPMSYEQYF. As DNA, the CDR3 is TGTGCCATCAATATAGCGGGACCCATGTCGTACGAGCAGTACTTC.

The rearrangement uses TRBV11-2 and TRBJ2-1, with D hard to call. The V and J ends lost 6 bases and 3 bases respectively, with 12 bases between them. Per germline, CDR1 SGHAT and CDR2 FQNNGV. This CDR3 has 14 residues. This CDR3 is CASRFDPLYNEQFF. DNA of the CDR3: TGTGCCAGCAGATTTGACCCTCTCTACAATGAGCAGTTCTTC.

The rearrangement joins TRBV28 to TRBJ1-2; D not resolved. Germline V gene lookup returns CDR1 MDHEN and CDR2 SYDVKM. V lost 5 bases, J lost 0 bases, and 4 bases lay in between. The CDR3 is made up of 12 amino acids. The CDR3 DNA follows: TGTGCCAGCAGTAGGTCTAACTATGGCTACACCTTC. This translates into CASSRSNYGYTF.

The J gene is TRBJ1-1, the V gene TRBV7-8; D ambiguous. CDR1 SGHVS and CDR2 FQNEAQ come from the germline V gene. This CDR3 spans 15 amino acids. Deletions cut 5 bases from V and 0 bases from J, with 13 bases between. Here the CDR3 reads CASSSPRQMNTEAFF. Here the CDR3 DNA reads TGTGCCAGCAGCAGCCCCAGGCAGATGAACACTGAAGCTTTCTTT.

The chain combines TRBV5-5 with TRBJ1-1; maybe TRBD1 (5 bases). V dropped 1 base and J dropped 8 bases, with 12 bases sitting between them. This CDR3 is built from 13 residues. Germline V gives CDR1 SGHKS, CDR2 YYEKEE (reference sequence). CDR3 sequence reads: CASSLSGFPEAFF. The CDR3 region has the DNA TGTGCCAGCAGCTTGTCAGGGTTTCCCGAAGCTTTCTTT.

This clone was detected a few times. J is TRBJ1-2 and V is TRBV2; 9 bases are a match to TRBD1. The CDR3 runs 15 residues. Per germline, CDR1 SNHLY and CDR2 FYNNEI. The J segment lost 6 bases and the V segment lost 2 bases, leaving 7 bases of the junction unmatched. The CDR3 here is CASSETGTGLDGYTF. The CDR3 coding sequence is TGTGCCAGCAGTGAAACCGGGACAGGGCTCGATGGCTACACCTTC.

The chain uses TRBV5-4 and TRBJ2-2, with 10 bases matching TRBD2. The CDR3 covers 16 residues. V shed 1 base and J 4 bases; nucleotides not matched to a gene: 4. CDR1 and CDR2 (germline): SGHNT, YYREEE (reference sequence). The CDR3 sequence is CASSLPGLASTGELFF. The CDR3 region has the DNA TGTGCCAGCAGCTTGCCGGGACTAGCGAGCACCGGGGAGCTGTTTTTT. Using reference TRBV5-4 and TRBJ2-2 for the parts outside the CDR3, the full variable domain is ETGVTQSPTHLIKTRGQQVTLRCSSQSGHNTVSWYQQALGQGPQFIFQYYREEENGRGNFPPRFSGLQFPNYSSELNVNALELDDSALYLCASSLPGLASTGELFFGEGSRLTVL.

The rearrangement joins TRBV14 to TRBJ1-6; TRBD1 agrees at 7 bases. Germline trimming cut 5 bases from V and 8 bases from J; bases unmatched to any gene: 9. Germline CDR1 SGHDN, CDR2 FVKESK. The CDR3 loop spans 15 amino acids. CDR3 region: CASSFRDSRHSPLHF. The CDR3 DNA is TGTGCCAGCAGCTTTCGGGACAGCCGTCATTCACCCCTCCACTTT.

The CDR3 loop is CASSLGEKLFF. The CDR3 nucleotides are TGTGCCAGCAGTTTAGGGGAAAAACTGTTTTTT. The chain couples TRBV28 to TRBJ1-4; D not resolved. Trimming removed 2 bases at V and 8 bases at J, with 3 bases between. The CDR3 is 11 residues long. Germline-derived CDR1 and CDR2 are MDHEN and SYDVKM.

This sequence joins TRBV19 and TRBJ2-2; 12 bases fit TRBD1. Losses at the gene ends were 5 bases for V and 4 bases for J; bases not matched to a gene: 11. The CDR3 is made up of 18 amino acids. Germline CDR1 LNHDA, CDR2 SQIVND (reference sequence). CDR3 bases: TGTGCCAGTAGTCAACCGGGACAGGGGGCCATTGTCACCGGGGAGCTGTTTTTT. Its protein is CASSQPGQGAIVTGELFF. Combining the CDR3 with reference TRBV19 and TRBJ2-2 gives the whole variable domain DGGITQSPKYLFRKEGQNVTLSCEQNLNHDAMYWYRQDPGQGLRLIYYSQIVNDFQKGDIAEGYSVSREKKESFPLTVTSAQKNPTAFYLCASSQPGQGAIVTGELFFGEGSRLTVL.

This chain joins TRBV19 and TRBJ1-2, with D possibly TRBD1 on 6 matching bases. The CDR3 sequence is 15 residues long. The V gene lost 6 bases and the J gene lost 1 base, with 15 bases spanning the gap. From germline, CDR1 is LNHDA and CDR2 SQIVND (reference sequence). The CDR3 DNA follows: TGTGCCAGTAGCGCCGGGACACTTTTTAACTATGGCTACACCTTC. It specifies CASSAGTLFNYGYTF.

This chain joins TRBV5-4 and TRBJ2-3; TRBD2 agrees at 8 bases. Germline V gene lookup returns CDR1 SGHNT and CDR2 YYREEE (reference sequence). Germline trimming cut 4 bases from V and 0 bases from J; bases unmatched to any gene: 7. There are 16 residues in the CDR3. CDR3 in amino acids: CASSQPLAGSTDTQYF. The CDR3 DNA is TGTGCCAGCAGCCAACCCTTAGCGGGAAGCACAGATACGCAGTATTTT.

The rearrangement links TRBV7-2 to TRBJ2-2, with D hard to call. CDR1 is SGHTA and CDR2 is FQGNSA in the germline V gene. This CDR3 has 13 amino acids. V was trimmed by 1 base and J by 6 bases, leaving 6 bases between them. The CDR3 DNA sequence: TGTGCCAGCAGCTTAGTATCCCCCGGGGAGCTGTTTTTT. This sequence encodes CASSLVSPGELFF.

This clone appeared a single time. The CDR3 is CASSQGLASYEQYF. CDR3 sequence (DNA): TGTGCCAGCAGCCAAGGCCTAGCTTCCTACGAGCAGTACTTC. The chain combines TRBV4-2 with TRBJ2-7, with D possibly TRBD2 on 5 matching bases. From germline, CDR1 is LGHNA and CDR2 YNFKEQ. This CDR3 is 14 amino acids long. Trimming removed 1 base at V and 1 base at J, with 8 bases between.

This sequence joins TRBV5-1 and TRBJ2-1, with D perhaps matching TRBD2 (6 bases). This CDR3 region has 16 residues. Deletions cut 4 bases from V and 0 bases from J, with 14 bases between. Germline V lookup: CDR1 SGHRS, CDR2 YFSETQ. CDR3: CASSAASVSSYNEQFF. In DNA, the CDR3 is TGCGCCAGCAGCGCGGCTAGCGTGAGCTCCTACAATGAGCAGTTCTTC.

The chain carries TRBV10-3 and TRBJ1-1, with 8 bases that match TRBD1. Germline-derived CDR1 and CDR2 are ENHRY and SYGVKD. Losses at the gene ends were 6 bases for V and 2 bases for J; bases not matched to a gene: 5. The CDR3 totals 14 residues. The CDR3 loop reads CAISGTGYNTEAFF. The CDR3 bases are TGTGCCATCAGCGGGACAGGATATAACACTGAAGCTTTCTTT.

The rearrangement joins TRBV28 to TRBJ1-1; 8 nucleotides agree with TRBD1. Germline-derived CDR1 and CDR2 are MDHEN and SYDVKM. This CDR3 has 15 amino acids. With 7 bases clipped from V and 4 bases from J, the junction kept 11 bases outside the gene matches. This CDR3 is CASTLRTGMTTEAFF. CDR3 DNA sequence: TGTGCCAGCACCCTAAGGACAGGGATGACCACTGAAGCTTTCTTT.